A single sample gave rise to the 20 T cell receptor beta chains below, sequenced in a study of blood T cell repertoires in COVID-19. Assay used: immunoSEQ multiplex PCR; TCRdb lists only in-frame clones, some missing. The sample holds around 65,000 clones; around 80% are singletons and the top ten take 9.2%. Material: peripheral blood. The receptors stem from a human donor in a cohort sampled during active COVID-19.

The V gene is TRBV4-1, the J gene TRBJ2-3; D gene unclear. Germline CDR1 and CDR2: MGHRA and YSYEKL. This CDR3 has 13 amino acids. V gave up 0 bases and J gave up 6 bases, with 7 bases separating them. The CDR3 nucleotides read TGCGCCAGCAGCCAAGATTTAAGCGATACGCAGTATTTT. Amino acids: CASSQDLSDTQYF.

This clone was counted a single time. The chain couples TRBV3-1 (or the pseudogene TRBV3-2) to TRBJ2-1, with 8 bases fitting TRBD2. V dropped 1 base and J dropped 0; count of bases not matched to a gene: 5. This CDR3 spans 17 amino acids. Germline CDR1 and CDR2: LGHDT and YNNKEL (reference sequence). The CDR3 nucleotides are TGTGCCAGCAGCCAAGGTGTCAGCGGGAGCTCCTACAATGAGCAGTTCTTC. It specifies CASSQGVSGSSYNEQFF.

The rearrangement links TRBV5-4 to TRBJ1-3; 8 bases align to TRBD1. The ends lost 4 bases at V and 0 bases at J; junction bases unmatched: 0. The V gene's germline CDR1 is SGHNT and CDR2 YYREEE (reference sequence). The CDR3 spans 14 residues. CDR3 sequence reads: CASSDRGSGNTIYF. Here the CDR3 DNA reads TGTGCCAGCAGCGACAGGGGCTCTGGAAACACCATATATTTT. Variable domain in full (rest from reference TRBV5-4 and TRBJ1-3): ETGVTQSPTHLIKTRGQQVTLRCSSQSGHNTVSWYQQALGQGPQFIFQYYREEENGRGNFPPRFSGLQFPNYSSELNVNALELDDSALYLCASSDRGSGNTIYFGEGSWLTVV.

The genes are TRBV6-5 and TRBJ1-6; D remains unclear. Trimming took 2 bases from V and 10 from J, leaving 12 bases between them. Germline V gene data show CDR1 as MNHEY and CDR2 as SVGAGI. The CDR3 length is 14 residues. CDR3 loop: CASSYLVERSPLHF. The CDR3 DNA reads TGTGCCAGCAGTTACCTCGTTGAGCGATCACCCCTCCACTTT.

The chain couples TRBV4-2 to TRBJ2-3; tentatively, D is TRBD2 (6 bases). The V gene lost 1 base and the J gene lost 2 bases, with 13 bases spanning the gap. There are 16 residues in the CDR3. Germline V lookup: CDR1 LGHNA, CDR2 YNFKEQ. The DNA for the CDR3 is TGTGCCAGCAGCCAAGGGGGCGGGATCCTCACAGATACGCAGTATTTT. Its translation is CASSQGGGILTDTQYF.

The chain recombines TRBV7-3 with TRBJ2-3; D gene unclear. Germline CDR1 SGHTA, CDR2 FQGTGA. Trimming left V 2 bases short and J 0 bases short, with 3 bases between. The CDR3 runs to 13 residues. DNA for the CDR3: TGTGCCAGCAGCTTACTCAGCACAGATACGCAGTATTTT. Protein sequence: CASSLLSTDTQYF.

The genes are TRBV13 and TRBJ2-3; TRBD2 aligns across 11 bases. The CDR3 length is 16 residues. Germline loops: CDR1 PRHDT, CDR2 FYEKMQ (reference sequence). The V segment lost 4 bases and the J segment 2 bases; nucleotides outside the gene matches: 5. The CDR3 sequence is CASSSTSGAITDTQYF. The CDR3 nucleotides read TGTGCCAGCAGCTCGACTAGCGGGGCGATCACAGATACGCAGTATTTT.

This chain connects TRBV6-2 or TRBV6-3 to TRBJ2-1; 9 bases are shared with TRBD2. The CDR3 contains 17 residues. Unmatched junction bases numbered 9, after V lost 2 bases and J lost 4 bases. Germline assignment: CDR1 MNHEY and CDR2 SVGEGT. This CDR3 is CASSYPAGGSGYNEQFF. DNA of the CDR3: TGTGCCAGCAGTTACCCGGCGGGAGGGTCGGGTTACAATGAGCAGTTCTTC.

This chain links TRBV28 with TRBJ1-5; 10 bases are a match to TRBD1. Losses at the gene ends were 6 bases for V and 6 bases for J; bases not matched to a gene: 8. Germline CDR1 is MDHEN and CDR2 is SYDVKM. This CDR3 has 15 residues. The CDR3 nucleotides read TGTGCCAGCAGCCCCGGACAGGGGGTGTCTCAGCCCCAGCATTTT. It specifies CASSPGQGVSQPQHF.

V usage is TRBV6-6 and J usage is TRBJ2-7, with D unclear. The V end lost 0 bases, the J end lost 4 bases, and 4 bases lay between the germline ends. The CDR3 loop spans 12 amino acids. CDR1 is MNHNY, CDR2 SVGAGI, per germline (reference sequence). The CDR3 DNA sequence: TGTGCCAGCAGTTACTCCCAATACGAGCAGTACTTC. The encoded protein is CASSYSQYEQYF.

The V call is TRBV27, the J call TRBJ2-3; TRBD2 agrees at 8 bases. Unmatched junction bases numbered 12, after V lost 1 base and J lost 6 bases. This CDR3 has 17 residues. The germline gives CDR1 MNHEY, CDR2 SMNVEV (reference sequence). The CDR3 here is CASSLLGGRSEADTQYF. CDR3 nucleotide sequence: TGTGCCAGCAGTTTATTGGGCGGGAGGTCGGAGGCGGATACGCAGTATTTT.

The CDR3 DNA follows: TGTGCCAGCAGCCAAATAGCGGGAGAAGATACGCAGTATTTT. It yields the protein CASSQIAGEDTQYF. The V call is TRBV3-1 (or the pseudogene TRBV3-2), the J call TRBJ2-3; TRBD2 matches at 9 bases. CDR1 and CDR2 from the germline V gene are LGHDT and YNNKEL (reference sequence). V gave up 2 bases and J gave up 5 bases; unmatched junction bases: 2. This CDR3 has 14 amino acids.

The rearrangement joins TRBV7-9 to TRBJ1-2, with D unclear. The germline V gene has CDR1 SEHNR and CDR2 FQNEAQ (reference sequence). V was trimmed by 0 bases and J by 2 bases, leaving 4 bases between them. The CDR3 has 13 residues. CDR3 in DNA: TGTGCCAGCAGCTTAGCCGGGAACTATGGCTACACCTTC. Amino acids: CASSLAGNYGYTF.

This clone was detected only once. The rearrangement links TRBV6-2 or TRBV6-3 to TRBJ2-1, with a weak D call TRBD1 (6 bases). CDR1 and CDR2 from the germline V gene are MNHEY and SVGEGT. V dropped 0 bases and J dropped 3 bases, with 15 bases sitting between them. The CDR3 consists of 17 residues. The CDR3 DNA is TGTGCCAGCAGTTACTCGTATGGGACATATATCTACAATGAGCAGTTCTTC. Translated, it gives CASSYSYGTYIYNEQFF.

The CDR3 loop reads CASREQGFDNQPQHF. CDR3 bases: TGTGCCAGCAGGGAACAGGGGTTTGACAATCAGCCCCAGCATTTT. This sequence joins TRBV2 and TRBJ1-5; 7 bases are shared with TRBD1. Unmatched junction bases numbered 8, after V lost 6 bases and J lost 3 bases. The CDR3 length is 15 residues. Germline V gene data show CDR1 as SNHLY and CDR2 as FYNNEI.

This sequence joins TRBV9 and TRBJ2-1, with TRBD2 matching over 9 bases. The CDR3 contains 16 residues. CDR1 and CDR2 (germline): SGDLS, YYNGEE. The V and J ends lost 1 base and 7 bases, in that order; junction bases with no gene match: 9. The CDR3 bases are TGTGCCAGCAGCGTAATGGGTAGCGGGAGAGGAAATGAGCAGTTCTTC. It codes for CASSVMGSGRGNEQFF.

The genes are TRBV5-8 and TRBJ1-2; perhaps TRBD1 as D (5 bases). The CDR3 extends over 16 amino acids. V was cut by 1 base and J by 5 bases, with 18 bases left in between. Per the germline V gene, CDR1 is SGHTS and CDR2 is YDEGEE. The CDR3 coding sequence is TGTGCCAGCAGCTTGACAGGCCATGGGGCCTTTTATGGCTACACCTTC. The encoded protein is CASSLTGHGAFYGYTF.

The V gene is TRBV6-5, the J gene TRBJ2-5; 7 bases align to TRBD1. J was trimmed by 5 bases and V by 10 bases; bases with no gene match: 13. Germline assignment: CDR1 MNHEY and CDR2 SVGAGI. The CDR3 contains 14 residues. In DNA form, the CDR3 reads TGTGCCATAGGGGGCCTTAAGGATTCGGAGACCCAGTACTTC. Translated: CAIGGLKDSETQYF.

The V and J genes are TRBV7-9 and TRBJ2-1, with 7 bases fitting TRBD1. Germline CDR1 is SEHNR and CDR2 is FQNEAQ (reference sequence). The CDR3 is 12 amino acids. The CDR3 reads CAGGTHGNEQFF. The CDR3 coding sequence is TGTGCAGGGGGCACTCACGGGAATGAGCAGTTCTTC.

The V and J genes are TRBV28 and TRBJ1-2, with D maybe TRBD1 (5 bases). The CDR3 is made up of 15 amino acids. Trimming took off 6 bases at V and 2 bases at J, with 16 bases between the two ends. Germline values: CDR1 MDHEN, CDR2 SYDVKM. CDR3 amino acids: CASRGVEAGNYGYTF. The CDR3, as DNA: TGTGCCAGCAGGGGGGTCGAGGCGGGGAACTATGGCTACACCTTC.